The TCR beta chain described here comes from a study of cytomegalovirus exposure and HLA in healthy donors. Study results and limitations: There was a cluster of highly shared sequence variants that was likely a sequencing artifact.

The CDR3 is made up of 13 amino acids. Trimming stripped 6 bases from V and 0 bases from J, with 6 bases between. The V gene's germline CDR1 is MNHEY and CDR2 SMNVEV (reference sequence). The study ran its PCR with 60 Vbeta and 13 Jbeta primers. Clones were read by immunoSEQ multiplex PCR, and TCRdb kept only the in-frame ones, dropping some. The table includes some 150,000 clones, around three fifths detected once. About this clone: Its antigen is not known.

This clonotype was sampled from a woman in her twenties or thirties in good health and CMV-seropositive. Sequences were obtained from PBMCs. This chain links TRBV27 with TRBJ1-5; no reliable D call. The DNA of the CDR3 is TGTGCCAGCAGCCTGAGTAGCAATCAGCCCCAGCATTTT. This encodes CASSLSSNQPQHF.